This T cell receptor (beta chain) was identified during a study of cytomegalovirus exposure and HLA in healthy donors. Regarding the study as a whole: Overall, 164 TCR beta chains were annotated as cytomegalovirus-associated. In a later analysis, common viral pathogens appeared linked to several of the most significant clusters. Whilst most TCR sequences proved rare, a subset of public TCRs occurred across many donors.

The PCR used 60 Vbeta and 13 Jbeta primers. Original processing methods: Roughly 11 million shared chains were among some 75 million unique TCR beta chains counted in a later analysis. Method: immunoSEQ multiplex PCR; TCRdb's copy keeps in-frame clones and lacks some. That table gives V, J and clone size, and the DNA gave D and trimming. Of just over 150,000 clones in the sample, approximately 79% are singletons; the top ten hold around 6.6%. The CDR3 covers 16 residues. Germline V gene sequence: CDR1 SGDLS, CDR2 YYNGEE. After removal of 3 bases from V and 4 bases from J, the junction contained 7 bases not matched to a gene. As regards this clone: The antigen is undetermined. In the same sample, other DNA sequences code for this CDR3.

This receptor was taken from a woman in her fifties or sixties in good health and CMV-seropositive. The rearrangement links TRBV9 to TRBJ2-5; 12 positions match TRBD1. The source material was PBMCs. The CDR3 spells CASSGGDRGRGETQYF. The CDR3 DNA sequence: TGTGCCAGCAGCGGAGGGGACAGGGGGCGTGGAGAGACCCAGTACTTC.